Reported below is one T cell receptor (beta chain). CDR3 length equals 12 residues. Only in-frame clones appear in the TCRdb table, and some are missing; sequencing was by immunoSEQ multiplex PCR. The sample yields just under 65,000 clones, around 80% seen once. This record belongs to a study of blood T cell repertoires in COVID-19. The source material was peripheral blood. The rearrangement links TRBV21-1 to TRBJ2-7; the DNA was not used to check the table's D call, TRBD2. TRBV21-1 is given as a pseudogene. This clonotype was obtained from a human donor in a cohort sampled during active COVID-19. CDR3 residues: CASSSRLNEQYF. In DNA form, the CDR3 reads TGTGCCAGCAGCTCGAGATTAAACGAGCAGTACTTC.